This T cell receptor beta chain was profiled in a study of regulatory T cells in long-lasting Graves disease. The study's findings and limits: Relative to newly diagnosed Graves' patients, persistent ones had lower TCR diversity.

J lost 3 bases, V lost 5 bases, and 4 bases had no gene match. This CDR3 is 14 amino acids long. Germline CDR1 reads MNHNS; CDR2 reads SASEGT. Only a few counts were recorded for this clonotype. The antigen remains unidentified. The time point here: newly diagnosed GD, antithyroid drugs for less than 3 months. The TCR library was made from RNA that had been extracted from PBMCs in TRIzol. CDR3-region Arm-PCR and iRepertoire HTBI primers produced the TCR beta libraries. From the multiplex PCR reads, TCRdb called clonotypes with MiXCR, one entry per CDR3 protein. The profile shows around 450,000 distinct CDR3 sequences, 15% of them singletons. Another study also made use of these data, one on T cells in Graves' hyperthyroidism and ophthalmopathy.

This receptor was obtained from a woman aged 40 to 50 with Graves disease. This sample comprised peripheral blood mononuclear cells (PBMCs), obtained at new diagnosis, from a patient treated with antithyroid drugs. The chain carries TRBV6-1 and TRBJ1-5, with 7 bases aligning to TRBD1. The CDR3 region has the DNA TGTGCCAGCAGTCGCGGGACAGACAATCAGCCCCAGCATTTT. This sequence encodes CASSRGTDNQPQHF.